Listed here are 32 T cell receptor beta chains from one sample, sequenced in a study of OX40 agonist ivuxolimab in advanced cancers. Assay used: immunoSEQ multiplex PCR; TCRdb lists only in-frame clones, some missing. The sample gives roughly 34,000 clones, approximately 89% of which show up once; 0.9% to 0.95% is in the top ten. The sample here was CD4+ or CD8+ T cells sorted from blood, taken in a trial of the OX40 agonist ivuxolimab. These receptors originate from an adult with an advanced solid tumor such as melanoma, head and neck, liver or kidney cancer.

This clone was picked up one time. This chain uses TRBV10-3 with TRBJ1-2; unclear D gene. In germline, CDR1 is ENHRY, CDR2 SYGVKD. The CDR3 totals 18 residues. Deletions cut 8 bases from V and 3 bases from J, with 28 bases between. The DNA of the CDR3 is TGTGCCATCCCGATGAGATCGCCGGGCTCTACTGGGTACTATGGCTACACCTTC. It encodes CAIPMRSPGSTGYYGYTF.

The chain uses TRBV11-2 and TRBJ1-1; no firm D call. Germline assignment: CDR1 SGHAT and CDR2 FQNNGV. Deletions cut 1 base from V and 8 bases from J, with 8 bases between. The CDR3 runs to 12 residues. In nucleotides, the CDR3 is TGTGCCAGCAGCTTAGCTATAATGGAAGCTTTCTTT. Its translation: CASSLAIMEAFF.

V and J are TRBV5-1 and TRBJ2-3, with D perhaps assigned TRBD1 or TRBD2 (6 bases each). Trimming removed 4 bases at V and 1 base at J, with 13 bases between. CDR1 is SGHRS, CDR2 YFSETQ, per germline. This CDR3 is 15 amino acids long. The CDR3 DNA is TGCGCCAGCAGCCACCGGGGGCCAGGCACAGATACGCAGTATTTT. Translation gives CASSHRGPGTDTQYF.

Comments on this clone: One end of the junction is discordant with germline, which a read error may explain. The chain joins TRBV7-3 to TRBJ1-1; 7 bases are shared with TRBD1. Germline CDR1 reads SGHTA; CDR2 reads FQGTGA. The CDR3 is 14 residues long. The CDR3 DNA reads TGTGCCAGCAGCGTAACAGGGGCAAACACTGAAGCTTTCTTT. It is translated as CASSVTGANTEAFF.

This sequence joins TRBV5-5 and TRBJ2-7; D tentatively reads TRBD1 or TRBD2 (5 bases each). V lost 2 bases to trimming and J lost 6 bases, with 15 bases between them. The CDR3 spans 14 residues. Germline CDR1 is SGHKS and CDR2 is YYEKEE (reference sequence). CDR3 loop: CASSFRDGPSEQYF. In DNA, the CDR3 is TGTGCCAGCAGCTTCAGGGACGGGCCTAGCGAGCAGTACTTC.

The V call is TRBV7-9, the J call TRBJ1-6; D might be TRBD1 (6 bases). The germline V and J ends were trimmed by 3 bases and 9 bases, with 12 bases remaining between them. Germline values: CDR1 SEHNR, CDR2 FQNEAQ (reference sequence). The CDR3 totals 14 residues. CDR3: CASSFGGLGSPLHF. The CDR3 region has the DNA TGTGCCAGCAGCTTCGGGGGGCTAGGTTCACCCCTCCACTTT.

The chain couples TRBV5-6 to TRBJ1-4; D ambiguous. Deletions cut 4 bases from V and 0 bases from J, with 7 bases between. The CDR3 sequence is 14 residues long. Looked up from germline, CDR1 is SGHDT and CDR2 is YYEEEE. The CDR3 loop reads CASSRRTTNEKLFF. The CDR3 nucleotides are TGTGCCAGCAGCCGGAGAACAACTAATGAAAAACTGTTTTTT.

The J gene is TRBJ1-1, the V gene TRBV15, with a tentative D call TRBD1 (6 bases). V lost 2 bases and J lost 1, with 8 bases in between. CDR1 and CDR2 from the germline V gene are LNHNV and YYDKDF (reference sequence). The length of the CDR3 is 14 residues. CDR3 loop: CATSRPTGNTEAFF. The CDR3 region has the DNA TGTGCCACCAGCAGACCGACAGGGAACACTGAAGCTTTCTTT.

The chain recombines TRBV30 with TRBJ1-1, with TRBD1 matching over 8 bases. The CDR3 sequence is 12 residues long. Looked up from germline, CDR1 is GTSNPN and CDR2 is SVGIG (reference sequence). The V and J ends lost 8 bases and 0 bases, in that order; junction bases with no gene match: 2. CDR3 bases: TGTGCCCGGGACAGGATGAACACTGAAGCTTTCTTT. It is translated as CARDRMNTEAFF.

The CDR3, as DNA: TGCAGTGCTGGGGCCCATGGGACCCAGTACTTC. Translated, it gives CSAGAHGTQYF. This rearrangement joins TRBV20-1 to TRBJ2-5; D is perhaps TRBD1 (5 bases). Trimming cost V 5 bases and J 7 bases, with 11 bases left between them. Germline CDR1 is DFQATT and CDR2 is SNEGSKA (reference sequence). CDR3 size: 11 residues.

The chain links TRBV30 to TRBJ2-1, with 7 nucleotides matching TRBD2. This CDR3 has 11 residues. Trimming removed 8 bases from V and 8 bases from J; junction bases left unmatched: 6. Looked up from germline, CDR1 is GTSNPN and CDR2 is SVGIG (reference sequence). DNA for the CDR3: TGTGCCGGGGGGGAAAGACATGAGCAGTTCTTC. Protein: CAGGERHEQFF.

This clone has just one count. This chain uses TRBV20-1 with TRBJ2-3; D is unclear. The CDR3 length is 10 residues. With 0 bases removed from V and 13 bases from J, the gap between germline ends came to 8 bases. Germline lookup yields CDR1 DFQATT and CDR2 SNEGSKA (reference sequence). CDR3 sequence reads: CSARDEIKYF. The CDR3 DNA follows: TGCAGTGCTAGAGATGAGATAAAGTATTTT.

The rearrangement uses TRBV7-9 and TRBJ2-3; TRBD1 agrees at 9 bases. With V trimmed by 4 bases and J by 1 base, 3 bases remained unmatched. This CDR3 contains 15 residues. In germline, CDR1 is SEHNR, CDR2 FQNEAQ (reference sequence). The CDR3 loop is CASSSTGGRTDTQYF. CDR3 coding DNA: TGTGCCAGCAGCTCTACAGGGGGCCGCACAGATACGCAGTATTTT.

V and J are TRBV5-8 and TRBJ1-2, with D possibly TRBD1 on 5 matching bases. V lost 0 bases and J 4 bases, leaving 10 bases between the germline ends. Looked up from germline, CDR1 is SGHTS and CDR2 is YDEGEE. The CDR3 covers 14 residues. The DNA of the CDR3 is TGTGCCAGCAGCTTGGAAGGGGCGGGCTATGGCTACACCTTC. This codes for CASSLEGAGYGYTF.

J is TRBJ2-7 and V is TRBV5-1, with D unresolved. Germline V gene sequence: CDR1 SGHRS, CDR2 YFSETQ. The CDR3 sequence is 14 residues long. The V end was cut by 0 bases, the J end by 2 bases, with 9 bases between. CDR3: CASSLDPDPYEQYF. The DNA for the CDR3 is TGCGCCAGCAGCTTGGATCCTGACCCCTACGAGCAGTACTTC. Together with reference TRBV5-1 and TRBJ2-7, the CDR3 gives the full variable domain: KAGVTQTPRYLIKTRGQQVTLSCSPISGHRSVSWYQQTPGQGLQFLFEYFSETQRNKGNFPGRFSGRQFSNSRSEMNVSTLELGDSALYLCASSLDPDPYEQYFGPGTRLTVT.

The chain has TRBV5-1 and TRBJ2-4; 7 bases map to TRBD1. The V segment lost 4 bases and the J segment 4 bases; nucleotides outside the gene matches: 5. CDR1 is SGHRS, CDR2 YFSETQ, per germline. The CDR3 runs 14 residues. CDR3 loop: CASSTGQVKNIQYF. In DNA, the CDR3 is TGCGCCAGCAGCACCGGACAGGTTAAAAACATTCAGTACTTC.

The chain combines TRBV28 with TRBJ2-7; weak D call: TRBD1 (6 bases). Germline V gene data show CDR1 as MDHEN and CDR2 as SYDVKM. The V end was cut by 6 bases, the J end by 6 bases, with 12 bases between. This CDR3 comprises 12 residues. Here the CDR3 DNA reads TGTGCCAGCAGGGGACAATTTGGCGAGCAGTACTTC. This sequence encodes CASRGQFGEQYF.

Only a few counts were recorded for this clone. This chain links TRBV5-1 with TRBJ1-1; D possibly corresponds to TRBD1 (5 bases). Looked up from germline, CDR1 is SGHRS and CDR2 is YFSETQ. This CDR3 comprises 15 residues. The germline V and J ends were trimmed by 4 bases and 7 bases, with 20 bases remaining between them. In DNA form, the CDR3 reads TGCGCCAGCAGCGAACTAAGGGGCTCTAGGGGTGAAGCTTTCTTT. Protein: CASSELRGSRGEAFF.

V is TRBV30 and J is TRBJ1-4, with TRBD1 identical over 7 bases. The V gene end was trimmed by 3 bases and the J gene end by 8 bases; junction bases not matched to a gene: 6. This CDR3 has 13 residues. The germline V gene encodes CDR1 GTSNPN and CDR2 SVGIG (reference sequence). CDR3 sequence (DNA): TGTGCCTGGAGGTCGGACAGGCGGGAAAAACTGTTTTTT. Amino acid sequence: CAWRSDRREKLFF. Looking up the rest from reference TRBV30 and TRBJ1-4 gives the full variable domain: SQTIHQWPATLVQPVGSPLSLECTVEGTSNPNLYWYRQAAGRGLQLLFYSVGIGQISSEVPQNLSASRPQDRQFILSSKKLLLSDSGFYLCAWRSDRREKLFFGSGTQLSVL.

The chain has TRBV5-4 and TRBJ1-4, with 8 bases matching TRBD1. CDR3 length: 15 residues. The ends lost 1 base at V and 7 bases at J; junction bases unmatched: 6. Germline lookup yields CDR1 SGHNT and CDR2 YYREEE (reference sequence). Here the CDR3 reads CASSLRTGNFEKLFF. For the CDR3, the DNA is TGTGCCAGCAGCTTGCGGACAGGGAATTTTGAAAAACTGTTTTTT.

This clone showed up just once. This chain links TRBV13 with TRBJ2-7; 8 bases are shared with TRBD1. CDR1 PRHDT and CDR2 FYEKMQ come from the germline V gene (reference sequence). Trimming took 8 bases from V and 3 from J; bases not matched to a gene: 9. The CDR3 is made up of 14 amino acids. The CDR3 nucleotides are TGTGCCAGCCAAAACACAGGACAGGGCTACGAGCAGTACTTC. Translation gives CASQNTGQGYEQYF.

The V and J genes are TRBV19 and TRBJ2-7, with a weak D call TRBD1 (6 bases). Per germline, CDR1 LNHDA and CDR2 SQIVND (reference sequence). The CDR3 covers 15 residues. With 3 bases removed from V and 7 bases from J, the gap between germline ends came to 19 bases. The CDR3 loop reads CASSIRDIGLEEQYF. The DNA of the CDR3 is TGTGCCAGTAGTATTAGGGACATTGGCCTAGAGGAGCAGTACTTC. The full variable domain, its missing parts supplied by reference TRBV19 and TRBJ2-7, is DGGITQSPKYLFRKEGQNVTLSCEQNLNHDAMYWYRQDPGQGLRLIYYSQIVNDFQKGDIAEGYSVSREKKESFPLTVTSAQKNPTAFYLCASSIRDIGLEEQYFGPGTRLTVT.

This rearrangement joins TRBV15 to TRBJ2-7; D is unresolved. The CDR3 loop spans 13 amino acids. The germline V gene has CDR1 LNHNV and CDR2 YYDKDF (reference sequence). V shed 2 bases and J shed 4 bases, with 9 bases lying between them. The CDR3 DNA reads TGTGCCACCAGCAGACATCCATCTTACGAGCAGTACTTC. Its protein product is CATSRHPSYEQYF.

The CDR3 DNA reads as TGTGCCAGCGGGACAGGGATCGTTCCCCTCCACTTT. Amino acid sequence: CASGTGIVPLHF. The chain carries TRBV28 and TRBJ1-6, with 9 positions matching TRBD1. This CDR3 is 12 amino acids long. Germline CDR1 and CDR2: MDHEN and SYDVKM. Unmatched junction bases numbered 6, after V lost 8 bases and J lost 13 bases.

The J gene is TRBJ2-7, the V gene TRBV15; TRBD1 aligns across 8 bases. The CDR3 runs to 13 residues. With V trimmed by 5 bases and J by 6 bases, 6 bases remained unmatched. The germline gives CDR1 LNHNV, CDR2 YYDKDF (reference sequence). The CDR3 DNA sequence: TGTGCCACCAGCGGTACAGGGGGGACCGAGCAGTACTTC. Its protein product is CATSGTGGTEQYF.

The gene calls are TRBV5-4 and TRBJ1-4; 9 bases fit TRBD1. J gave up 14 bases and V 1 base, and 3 bases lay outside the gene matches. This CDR3 has 12 residues. Germline V gives CDR1 SGHNT, CDR2 YYREEE (reference sequence). CDR3 in DNA: TGTGCCAGCAGCTTGCAAGGACAGGGGCTGTTTTTT. It yields the protein CASSLQGQGLFF.

The chain recombines TRBV9 with TRBJ2-3; D gene ambiguous. V lost 3 bases and J 3 bases, leaving 11 bases between the germline ends. This CDR3 is 14 amino acids long. Germline assignment: CDR1 SGDLS and CDR2 YYNGEE. This CDR3 reads CASSEGPRTDTQYF. The CDR3 DNA is TGTGCCAGCAGCGAGGGTCCAAGGACAGATACGCAGTATTTT. Complete variable domain (other parts from reference TRBV9 and TRBJ2-3): DSGVTQTPKHLITATGQRVTLRCSPRSGDLSVYWYQQSLDQGLQFLIQYYNGEERAKGNILERFSAQQFPDLHSELNLSSLELGDSALYFCASSEGPRTDTQYFGPGTRLTVL.

This clone was observed once. This chain connects TRBV10-2 to TRBJ1-1, with D perhaps TRBD1 (6 bases). There are 13 residues in the CDR3. V was shortened by 11 bases and J by 6 bases, with 19 bases between the two germline ends. CDR1 WSHSY and CDR2 SAAADI come from the germline V gene. The CDR3, as DNA: TGCGCCGCCCTAGACAGGCCCGAAGCTGAAGCTTTCTTT. Encoded protein: CAALDRPEAEAFF.

The count of this clone is one. Here the CDR3 DNA reads TGTGCCAGCAGCCCCCCCGGTTTTGAGACCCAGTACTTC. Protein: CASSPPGFETQYF. The chain links TRBV11-2 to TRBJ2-5; D gene uncertain. Germline CDR1 SGHAT, CDR2 FQNNGV. The V gene lost 5 bases and the J gene lost 5 bases, with 12 bases spanning the gap. CDR3 length: 13 residues. Full variable domain (missing parts from reference TRBV11-2 and TRBJ2-5): EAGVAQSPRYKIIEKRQSVAFWCNPISGHATLYWYQQILGQGPKLLIQFQNNGVVDDSQLPKDRFSAERLKGVDSTLKIQPAKLEDSAVYLCASSPPGFETQYFGPGTRLLVL.

V is TRBV25-1 and J is TRBJ2-5; D may be TRBD2 (6 bases). The CDR3 is 14 residues long. Germline V gene lookup returns CDR1 MGHDK and CDR2 SYGVNS. The germline V and J ends were trimmed by 4 bases and 7 bases, with 16 bases remaining between them. CDR3 in DNA: TGTGCCAGCAGTGGGGACTTCAGCCTAGGGACCCAGTACTTC. Its translation: CASSGDFSLGTQYF.

This chain connects TRBV2 to TRBJ2-1; D is ambiguous. In germline, CDR1 is SNHLY, CDR2 FYNNEI. The CDR3 is 15 residues long. Deletions cut 0 bases from V and 0 bases from J, with 6 bases between. CDR3 amino acids: CASSEARSSYNEQFF. CDR3 nucleotide sequence: TGTGCCAGCAGTGAAGCGAGGAGCTCCTACAATGAGCAGTTCTTC.

J is TRBJ1-2 and V is TRBV6-5, with no clear D. The V end was cut by 7 bases, the J end by 0 bases, with 15 bases between. The CDR3 loop spans 15 amino acids. Germline V CDR1 and CDR2: MNHEY, SVGAGI. The CDR3 region is CASTPMRYTNYGYTF. The CDR3 nucleotides are TGTGCCAGCACCCCCATGAGATACACTAACTATGGCTACACCTTC.